One TCR beta chain is described in this entry. The data were taken from a study of cytomegalovirus exposure and HLA in healthy donors. CDR1 is MNHEY and CDR2 is SMNVEV in the germline V gene (reference sequence). Deletions cut 0 bases from V and 7 bases from J, with 6 bases between. This CDR3 has 12 residues. The PCR made use of 60 Vbeta and 13 Jbeta primers. Authors' data handling: In a later analysis, of 84 million or so unique beta chains, around 9.9 million appeared in at least two donors. Data came from immunoSEQ multiplex PCR; TCRdb stores just in-frame clones and leaves some out. V and J calls plus clone size are reproduced from that table; the DNA served to infer D and trimming. The sample consists of 150,000 to 200,000 clones, roughly 81% of them appearing once.

The TCR sequence derives from a young man in good health and CMV-seropositive. The sample comprised PBMCs. The V call is TRBV27, the J call TRBJ1-1; no clear D gene. CDR3 region: CASSLSGDEAFF. CDR3 sequence (DNA): TGTGCCAGCAGTTTATCGGGAGATGAAGCTTTCTTT.